This T cell receptor beta chain was documented in a study of vaccination and CD4 T cells after COVID-19. Oncomine TCR Beta short-read sequencing was applied to DNA from cultured CD4+ T cells. TCRdb reanalysed the PCR reads using MiXCR and keeps one entry per CDR3 protein. The table lists under 20,000 distinct CDR3 sequences, roughly 60% of them singletons. Treatment described: approximately 10-day PBMC culture with coronavirus spike peptide pools or control peptides (ViraFEST assay). Comment on this clonotype: Its antigen is not identified.

CDR3 length: 15 amino acids. Germline loops: CDR1 LNHDA, CDR2 SQIVND (reference sequence). V was cut by 11 bases and J by 0 bases, with 14 bases left in between. This chain joins TRBV19 and TRBJ1-6; possible D gene TRBD1, 5 bases. Sequenced material: CD4+ T cells from blood, cultured in vitro. This clonotype originated in a human donor who had recovered from COVID-19. The CDR3 sequence: CASWDGSSYNSPLHF. Written as DNA, the CDR3 is TGTGCCTCCTGGGACGGCAGCTCCTATAATTCACCCCTCCACTTT.